This T cell receptor beta chain is from a study of T-cell memory formation after mild COVID-19 (dated by TCRdb to the early 2020s). In the study overall: TCR sequence clusters from the two donors were found to be largely donor specific. In a couple of donors, T-cell clones that expanded and contracted after mild COVID-19 were tracked by sequencing TCRalpha and TCRbeta repertoires over time. The cohort comprised two young, previously healthy adult volunteers, one female and one male. Overall study outcomes, separate from this receptor: SARS-CoV-2 specificity was not confirmed for the second-wave clones peaking on day 37. Contracting CD4+ clones were located mainly in the CM and EM memory subsets, whereas CD8+ clones were found to be enriched in EMRA. Some responding clones were detected in pre-infection memory, which suggested that pre-existing cross-reactive memory T cells had joined the SARS-CoV-2 response. Balanced CD4/CD8 phenotypes were observed for clones contracting from day 15 to 85, whereas a bias towards CD4+ was observed for a second wave of clones expanding from day 15 to 37. Only a couple of mild cases were covered by the study, and larger cohorts that include severe cases with pre-infection samples were considered necessary.

PBMCs were isolated by Ficoll-Paque density gradient centrifugation. Sequenced on an Illumina NovaSeq 6000. cDNA libraries for TCRalpha and TCRbeta were prepared by 5'RACE using constant-segment primers, with sample barcodes and unique molecular identifiers added. Trizol reagent was used to extract RNA from every sample. Amplification of the libraries took two PCR steps, and the second step added a second sample barcode plus Illumina TruSeq adapters. Sequencing of libraries was performed on an Illumina NovaSeq with 2 x 150 bp paired-end reads. The source study handled its data this way. Reads were demultiplexed and collapsed into UMI-guided consensus sequences with migec v1.2.7. Using mixcr v2.1.11, UMI consensuses were aligned to TRA and TRB V and J templates and then assembled into clonotypes. Expanded or contracted clonotypes were those called significant by both edgeR and NoisET, with noise models trained on biological replicates. edgeR calls used a false discovery rate-adjusted p below 0.01 and a log2 fold-change threshold of 1. As an exploratory analysis of dynamics, max-normalized trajectories of the 1000 most abundant clonotypes were examined by PCA with hierarchical clustering. The CD4 or CD8 phenotype of responding clones was assigned using the separately sequenced CD4+ and CD8+ repertoires. The raw public reads went through TCRdb reprocessing: fastp at Q25, MiXCR clone calling, in-frame beta chains kept. CDR3 protein duplicates are merged, each entry listing the most common genes and DNA. TCRdb assigned the V and J calls; the authors' analysis was not used. This sample gives 300,000 to 350,000 distinct CDR3 sequences in total; about an eighth of them show up just once. The ten largest make up roughly 20% of the sample.

This clonotype was detected a few times. The antigen it binds to is not known. No much larger clone exists at a distance of one base, and base qualities are not known. The source material was PBMCs or a T cell subset sorted from them (not recorded which). The sequence came from a man aged 18 to 30 who had mild COVID-19 (a few samples of this study predate the infection). The sample titles of this study are shuffled in the database, so cell type and time point are left out; the donor was told from shared clones.

The encoded CDR3 is CASRWGHSNSPLHF. The nucleotide sequence reads TGTGCCAGCAGGTGGGGGCACTCCAATTCACCCCTCCACTTT. The rearrangement joined TRBV12-3 or TRBV12-4 to TRBJ1-6; a tentative D match to TRBD1 spans 6 bases. Its CDR3 holds 14 amino acids, cysteine through phenylalanine. The entry retains the CDR3 DNA only, 42 bases that are in frame from base 1. A distance of 13 bases separates the germline ends of V and J, which lose 6 bases and 7 bases respectively.